This T cell receptor (beta chain) was obtained from a study of cytomegalovirus exposure and HLA in healthy donors. The PCR used 60 Vbeta and 13 Jbeta primers. The table came from immunoSEQ multiplex PCR; TCRdb's copy has only in-frame clones and leaves some out. The repertoire holds approximately 150,000 clones, with 80% to 85% as singletons. To note about this clone: Its antigen is as yet unknown.

The study's findings and limits: Earlier analysis looked at TCR beta V segments, and most were productive about 90% or about 30% of the time. Presence/absence analyses rested on an assumption that sequencing depth was roughly uniform across donors. As was reported, the HLA-A and HLA-B alleles of most subjects were accurately predicted from TCR beta sequences. Some TCR beta chains (roughly 160 of them) were listed as cytomegalovirus-associated.

V was trimmed by 0 bases and J by 0 bases, leaving 11 bases between them. The CDR3 length is 16 residues. In germline, CDR1 is SGHKS, CDR2 YYEKEE (reference sequence). Material: PBMCs. The chain has TRBV5-5 and TRBJ2-3; a weak D match, TRBD1 (5 bases). The receptor was derived from a human donor in good health. CDR3 DNA sequence: TGTGCCAGCAGCTTGGGTTTAAGGGGAAGCACAGATACGCAGTATTTT. Its protein product is CASSLGLRGSTDTQYF.